These 2 T cell receptor beta chains originate from one sample sequenced in a study of regulatory T cells in long-lasting Graves disease. As to time point: newly diagnosed GD, antithyroid drugs for less than 3 months. The authors made the TCR library using RNA they extracted from PBMCs. CDR3 regions were amplified by Arm-PCR using iRepertoire HTBI primers to build TCR beta libraries. MiXCR was run by TCRdb on the multiplex PCR reads, yielding one entry per CDR3 protein. In the table there are 350,000 to 450,000 distinct CDR3 sequences, about 15% of which are singletons. The sample also formed part of further work on T cells in Graves' hyperthyroidism and ophthalmopathy.

The sequenced sample was peripheral blood mononuclear cells (PBMCs), obtained at new diagnosis, from a patient treated with antithyroid drugs. These receptor sequences come from a woman aged 40 to 50 with Graves disease.

This clonotype showed up just a few times. V gene TRBV11-2 combines with J gene TRBJ1-5; no reliable D call. Germline values: CDR1 SGHAT, CDR2 FQNNGV. Trimming took 5 bases from V and 4 from J, leaving 9 bases between them. The CDR3 is made up of 13 amino acids. This CDR3 reads CASSKVPNQPQHF. The CDR3 DNA is TGTGCCAGCAGCAAAGTACCGAATCAGCCCCAGCATTTT.

Concerning this clonotype itself: A much larger clone lies one base from this, so it may be a read error. The rearrangement joins TRBV28 to TRBJ1-1; D unclear. CDR3 length: 14 amino acids. Germline V gene data show CDR1 as MDHEN and CDR2 as SYDVKM. In DNA form, the CDR3 reads TGTGCCAGCAGTTTATACTCGGCGGTCACTGGAGCTTTCTTT. It specifies CASSLYSAVTGAFF.